The 16 T cell receptor beta chains reported below all come from one sample, sequenced in a study of blood T cell repertoires in COVID-19. Clones were sequenced by immunoSEQ multiplex PCR, and TCRdb holds only the in-frame ones, with some missing. The profile covers about 200,000 clones, with less than 85% appearing a single time and around 5.2% taken by the ten largest. Sequenced sample: PBMCs or T cells enriched from blood (not recorded which). The receptors were gathered from a woman in her sixties with acute COVID-19.

The rearrangement links TRBV19 to TRBJ1-5; 9 nucleotides agree with TRBD1. This CDR3 contains 15 residues. CDR1 and CDR2 (germline): LNHDA, SQIVND (reference sequence). V dropped 5 bases and J dropped 7; count of bases not matched to a gene: 9. The DNA for the CDR3 is TGTGCCAGTAGTGGCCGGAGACAGGGGGAACAGCCCCAGCATTTT. This codes for CASSGRRQGEQPQHF.

J is TRBJ1-2 and V is TRBV9; the D is unclear. The CDR3 sequence is 19 residues long. Trimming took 0 bases from V and 1 from J, leaving 22 bases between them. CDR1 is SGDLS, CDR2 YYNGEE, per germline. CDR3 DNA: TGTGCCAGCAGCGTAGGAACGAGGGTTTCAGTCTTAGGTAACTATGGCTACACCTTC. Its protein is CASSVGTRVSVLGNYGYTF.

The rearrangement links TRBV29-1 to TRBJ1-1; 7 bases fit TRBD1. The trim removed 5 bases at V and 1 base at J, leaving 4 bases unmatched. Looked up from germline, CDR1 is SQVTM and CDR2 is ANQGSEA. This CDR3 spans 13 amino acids. Written as DNA, the CDR3 is TGCAGCGTTCATGGACAGGCGAACACTGAAGCTTTCTTT. Translated, it gives CSVHGQANTEAFF.

The rearrangement links TRBV6-5 to TRBJ2-5; D possibly corresponds to TRBD2 (5 bases). The germline V gene encodes CDR1 MNHEY and CDR2 SVGAGI. V was pared by 2 bases and J by 4 bases, with 8 bases between. The CDR3 length is 13 residues. CDR3 coding DNA: TGTGCCAGCAGTTACAGGGAGCGAGAGACCCAGTACTTC. This translates into CASSYRERETQYF.

This clone was seen a single time. V gene TRBV21-1 combines with J gene TRBJ2-5; TRBD2, the table's D call, was not compared with the DNA. TRBV21-1 is a recognized pseudogene. The CDR3 consists of 16 residues. CDR3 sequence reads: CASSKVGCGGRETQYF. The CDR3, as DNA: TGTGCCAGCAGCAAAGTAGGGTGCGGGGGAAGAGAGACCCAGTACTTC.

The rearrangement links TRBV28 to TRBJ1-2; no firm D call. This CDR3 comprises 12 residues. Germline-derived CDR1 and CDR2 are MDHEN and SYDVKM. V lost 2 bases to trimming and J lost 5 bases, with 6 bases between them. CDR3 sequence: CASSLPGYGYTF. The CDR3 DNA sequence: TGTGCCAGCAGTTTACCCGGTTATGGCTACACCTTC.

The chain uses TRBV24-1 and TRBJ1-1, with TRBD1 matching 7 bases. Looked up from germline, CDR1 is KGHDR and CDR2 is SFDVKD. The junction had 4 bases not matched to a gene; V was cut back by 4 bases and J by 6 bases. The CDR3 spans 13 residues. CDR3 in DNA: TGTGCCACCAGTGACCGGGGACAGCCTGAAGCTTTCTTT. Translation gives CATSDRGQPEAFF.

V gene TRBV21-1 combines with J gene TRBJ1-4; whether TRBD1, the table's D call, matches the DNA was not checked. TRBV21-1 is a documented pseudogene. There are 15 residues in the CDR3. This CDR3 is CASSTPVGQGEKLFF. As DNA, the CDR3 is TGTGCCAGCAGCACCCCCGTGGGACAGGGCGAAAAACTGTTTTTT.

This chain uses TRBV10-3 with TRBJ1-4; D ambiguous. This CDR3 has 14 amino acids. Germline lookup yields CDR1 ENHRY and CDR2 SYGVKD. V was shortened by 2 bases and J by 8 bases, with 12 bases between the two germline ends. The CDR3 loop reads CAISERYSGEKLFF. CDR3 sequence (DNA): TGTGCCATCAGTGAGCGATACAGTGGGGAAAAACTGTTTTTT.

V gene TRBV27 combines with J gene TRBJ2-7; TRBD2 aligns across 10 bases. Germline CDR1 MNHEY, CDR2 SMNVEV (reference sequence). The CDR3 loop spans 16 amino acids. J lost 6 bases, V lost 2 bases, and 10 bases had no gene match. CDR3 coding DNA: TGTGCCAGCAGTTTAACGTTGGTGGGACTAGCGTCCGAGCAGTACTTC. Amino acid sequence: CASSLTLVGLASEQYF.

CDR3 DNA sequence: TGTGCCAGCAGCCTGCCCGGGACTAGGTTGAGCAATGAGCAGTTCTTC. Translation gives CASSLPGTRLSNEQFF. This chain joins TRBV3-1 (or the pseudogene TRBV3-2) and TRBJ2-1; 8 nucleotides line up with TRBD2. Germline CDR1 and CDR2: LGHDT and YNNKEL (reference sequence). Trimming cost V 4 bases and J 6 bases; bases outside gene matches: 11. This CDR3 contains 16 residues.

The genes are TRBV25-1 and TRBJ2-2; possible D gene TRBD1, 5 bases. The CDR3 totals 18 residues. CDR1 and CDR2 from the germline V gene are MGHDK and SYGVNS. Trimming pared 5 bases from V and 1 base from J, leaving 20 bases between. The CDR3 nucleotides read TGTGCCAGCAGTAAACCCCTGTCTGGCAGGGTGAACACCGGGGAGCTGTTTTTT. Its translation is CASSKPLSGRVNTGELFF.

V gene TRBV11-2 combines with J gene TRBJ2-7; 8 bases match TRBD2. V lost 6 bases, J lost 10 bases, and 14 bases stayed unmatched. The CDR3 totals 14 residues. CDR1 is SGHAT and CDR2 is FQNNGV in the germline V gene. The CDR3 sequence is CASRLGTGTSPQYF. CDR3 DNA: TGTGCCAGCAGGTTGGGGACCGGGACTAGTCCCCAGTACTTC.

The chain links TRBV14 to TRBJ1-6; 9 nucleotides match TRBD1. The CDR3 is 21 residues long. Germline V lookup: CDR1 SGHDN, CDR2 FVKESK. V was pared by 0 bases and J by 9 bases, with 21 bases of the junction left unmatched. The CDR3 bases are TGTGCCAGCAGCCAAGATCGCCGCCGGGACAGGGCTCCGATCGGAGGTTCACCCCTCCACTTT. Translation gives CASSQDRRRDRAPIGGSPLHF.

In DNA, the CDR3 is TGTGCCACCAGTGATCCGAGCGGGGTGGGCTCCTACAATGAGCAGTTCTTC. The encoded protein is CATSDPSGVGSYNEQFF. V gene TRBV24-1 combines with J gene TRBJ2-1; 7 nucleotides agree with TRBD2. V was clipped by 3 bases and J by 0 bases; unmatched bases: 7. The CDR3 totals 17 residues. The germline CDR1 and CDR2 sequences are KGHDR and SFDVKD.

The J gene is TRBJ2-1, the V gene TRBV5-1; D possibly corresponds to TRBD1 (5 bases). The CDR3 runs to 14 residues. Germline values: CDR1 SGHRS, CDR2 YFSETQ. Trimming took 0 bases from V and 7 from J, leaving 11 bases between them. The CDR3 sequence is CASSLASAGNEQFF. The CDR3 bases are TGCGCCAGCAGCTTGGCTTCCGCAGGGAATGAGCAGTTCTTC. Drawing the rest from reference TRBV5-1 and TRBJ2-1, the complete variable domain is KAGVTQTPRYLIKTRGQQVTLSCSPISGHRSVSWYQQTPGQGLQFLFEYFSETQRNKGNFPGRFSGRQFSNSRSEMNVSTLELGDSALYLCASSLASAGNEQFFGPGTRLTVL.